This T cell receptor beta chain was sequenced during a study of OX40 agonist ivuxolimab in advanced cancers. Looking at the study overall: Past anti-PD-1, anti-PD-L1 or anti-CTLA-4 therapy was accepted, and around 40% had received some. Partial responses were achieved by three patients: one hepatocellular carcinoma, two cutaneous melanoma.

On this clone itself: The antigen remains unidentified.

The table came from immunoSEQ multiplex PCR; TCRdb's copy has only in-frame clones and leaves some out. The sample lists 53,000 or so clones, about 93% seen once, with about 18% in the top ten. Study results and limitations: More expanded clones were seen, on average, in CD8+ T cells than in CD4+.

Blood was sampled at baseline, cycle 4 day 1, and cycle 7 day 1. The sequence derives from an adult with an advanced solid tumor such as melanoma, head and neck, liver or kidney cancer. The sample consisted of CD4+ or CD8+ T cells sorted from blood, taken in a trial of the OX40 agonist ivuxolimab.

CDR3 nucleotides: TGTGCCAGTAGTATCGTCCAGTCCGGGGAGCTGTTTTTT. Translating gives CASSIVQSGELFF. The rearrangement uses TRBV19 and TRBJ2-2; D is unclear. V shed 3 bases and J shed 6 bases, with 8 bases lying between them. Per germline, CDR1 LNHDA and CDR2 SQIVND (reference sequence). The CDR3 has 13 amino acids.